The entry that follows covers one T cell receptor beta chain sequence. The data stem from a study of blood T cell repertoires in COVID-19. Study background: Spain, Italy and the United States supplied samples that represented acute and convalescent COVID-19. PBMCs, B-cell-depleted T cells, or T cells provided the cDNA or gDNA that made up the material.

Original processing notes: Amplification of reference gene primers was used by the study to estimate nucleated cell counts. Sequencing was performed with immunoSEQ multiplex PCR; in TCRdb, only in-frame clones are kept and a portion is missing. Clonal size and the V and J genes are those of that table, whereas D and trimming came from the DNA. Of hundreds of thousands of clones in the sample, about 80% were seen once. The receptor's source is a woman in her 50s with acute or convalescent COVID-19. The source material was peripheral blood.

The CDR3, as DNA: TGTGCCAGCAGCCCTTCGTCAGGGGCATTTAACTATGGCTACACCTTC. Translated: CASSPSSGAFNYGYTF. The genes are TRBV9 and TRBJ1-2; possibly TRBD1 for D (6 bases). CDR3 length: 16 residues. Germline CDR1 and CDR2: SGDLS and YYNGEE. The ends were cut back, 4 bases at V and 1 base at J, with 17 bases in the middle.